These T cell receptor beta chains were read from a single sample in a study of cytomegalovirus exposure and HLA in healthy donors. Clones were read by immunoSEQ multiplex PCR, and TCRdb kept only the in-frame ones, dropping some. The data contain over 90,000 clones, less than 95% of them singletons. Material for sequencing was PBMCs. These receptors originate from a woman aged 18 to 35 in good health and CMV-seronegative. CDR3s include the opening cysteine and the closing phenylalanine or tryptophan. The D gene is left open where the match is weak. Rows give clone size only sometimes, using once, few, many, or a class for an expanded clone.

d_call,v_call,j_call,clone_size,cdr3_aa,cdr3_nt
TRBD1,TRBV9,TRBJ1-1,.,CASSQIIQGATEAFF,TGTGCCAGCAGCCAAATAATACAGGGGGCCACTGAAGCTTTCTTT
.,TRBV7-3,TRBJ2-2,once,CASSESGGTVTGELFF,TGTGCCAGCAGCGAATCAGGGGGGACCGTCACCGGGGAGCTGTTTTTT
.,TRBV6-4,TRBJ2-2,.,CASSDQDRDTGELFF,TGTGCCAGCAGTGATCAGGACAGAGACACCGGGGAGCTGTTTTTT
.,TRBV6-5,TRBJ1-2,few,CASTDGGAPSGGYTF,TGTGCCAGCACCGACGGCGGGGCTCCATCGGGTGGCTACACCTTC
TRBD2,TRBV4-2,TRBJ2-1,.,CASSPRLAGGYNEQFF,TGTGCCAGCAGCCCTCGACTAGCGGGGGGGTACAATGAGCAGTTCTTC
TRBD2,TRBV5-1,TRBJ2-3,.,CASSLVGTSSRSTDTQYF,TGCGCCAGCAGCTTGGTTGGGACTAGCTCTCGGAGCACAGATACGCAGTATTTT
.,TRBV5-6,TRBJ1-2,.,CASTARGTYGYTF,TGTGCCAGCACCGCACGGGGGACCTATGGCTACACCTTC
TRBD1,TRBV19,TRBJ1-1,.,CAVTSRQGAFGTEAFF,TGTGCCGTTACAAGTAGACAGGGGGCGTTCGGCACTGAAGCTTTCTTT
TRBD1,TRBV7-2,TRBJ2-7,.,CASSLDRDLYEQYF,TGTGCCAGCAGCTTGGACAGGGACCTCTACGAGCAGTACTTC
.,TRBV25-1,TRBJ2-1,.,CASSESLPDEQFF,TGTGCCAGCAGTGAGTCTCTTCCCGATGAGCAGTTCTTC
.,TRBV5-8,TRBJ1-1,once,CASTLLGSEAFF,TGTGCCAGCACCCTATTAGGGAGTGAAGCTTTCTTT
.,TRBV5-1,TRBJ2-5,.,CASSTQGEETQYF,TGCGCCAGCAGCACCCAGGGTGAGGAGACCCAGTACTTC
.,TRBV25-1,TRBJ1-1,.,CASSADRDATEAFF,TGTGCCAGCAGTGCGGACAGAGACGCCACTGAAGCTTTCTTT
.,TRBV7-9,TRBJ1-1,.,CASSPRVSGGNTEAFF,TGTGCCAGCAGCCCGAGGGTCTCGGGCGGGAACACTGAAGCTTTCTTT
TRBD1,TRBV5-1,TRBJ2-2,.,CASSLAVGQGSGELFF,TGCGCCAGCAGCTTGGCGGTGGGACAGGGATCCGGGGAGCTGTTTTTT
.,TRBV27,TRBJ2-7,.,CASSPRASYEQYF,TGTGCCAGCAGTCCCCGAGCCTCCTACGAGCAGTACTTC